These 12 T cell receptor beta chains share one sample of origin, sequenced in a study of tumor-infiltrating lymphocytes in primary liver carcinoma. Extraction also yielded germline DNA, while blood RNA was obtained from unsorted whole blood. Researchers generated TCR beta cDNA from roughly 520 ng of total RNA, relying on a constant-region primer. Modified slightly, ARM-PCR produced TCR beta libraries over three nested multiplex PCR rounds. A C-beta reverse primer was combined with TRBV1-TRBV30 forward primers in the first two PCR rounds, and each round had roughly 9 cycles. From the multiplex PCR reads, TCRdb called clonotypes with MiXCR, one entry per CDR3 protein. In the table there are approximately 340,000 distinct CDR3 sequences, 65% of which are singletons. The material sequenced was peripheral blood. The source is a man aged 40-50 years with primary liver carcinoma and hepatitis B virus infection.

Regarding this clonotype: A much bigger clone sits one base away, suggesting this may be a read error. CDR3 sequence: CATEGTSGSYKQYF. DNA for the CDR3: TGTGCCACCGAGGGGACTAGCGGGAGTTACAAGCAGTACTTC. The chain links TRBV6-2 or TRBV6-3 to TRBJ2-7; 14 bases map to TRBD2. V lost 10 bases and J lost 8; bases outside the gene matches: 10. The CDR3 consists of 14 residues. Germline V lookup: CDR1 MNHEY, CDR2 SVGEGT.

The chain links TRBV4-2 to TRBJ2-2; 7 positions match TRBD2. The CDR3 is 16 amino acids. Germline V gene lookup returns CDR1 LGHNA and CDR2 YNFKEQ. With V trimmed by 2 bases and J by 2 bases, 5 bases remained unmatched. CDR3 sequence reads: CASSQRGGGNTGELFF. CDR3 bases: TGTGCCAGCAGCCAAAGGGGCGGGGGAAACACCGGGGAGCTGTTTTTT.

This clonotype has only one observation. As the CDR3 is not closed by the conserved phenylalanine or tryptophan, this likely results from a read error. The rearrangement uses TRBV11-2 and TRBJ2-1, with 8 positions matching TRBD2. Germline V lookup: CDR1 SGHAT, CDR2 FQNNGV. This CDR3 region has 15 residues. V lost 9 bases and J lost 7; bases outside the gene matches: 14. CDR3 in amino acids: CASATGAGEANEQFL. Here the CDR3 DNA reads TGTGCCAGTGCTACCGGAGCGGGAGAGGCAAATGAGCAGTTCTTA.

This clonotype has a handful of counts. The chain employs TRBV11-2 and TRBJ2-7, with D possibly being TRBD1 (5 bases). V lost 5 bases, J lost 8 bases, and 19 bases lay in between. This CDR3 is built from 14 residues. Germline-derived CDR1 and CDR2 are SGHAT and FQNNGV. The DNA for the CDR3 is TGTGCCAGCAGCCTAGGTCGACAGTCATACAAGCAGTACTTC. Translation: CASSLGRQSYKQYF.

This clonotype has more than one count but fewer than ten. This sequence may be a read error, since a much larger clone differs from it by one base. The V call is TRBV6-5, the J call TRBJ1-2; D may be TRBD1 (5 bases). The CDR3 loop spans 15 amino acids. Per germline, CDR1 MNHEY and CDR2 SVGAGI. V was trimmed by 7 bases and J by 0 bases, leaving 15 bases between them. The CDR3 nucleotides read TGTGCCAGCAATCCTGACCCGGGGGCTAACTATGGCTACACCTTC. Protein sequence: CASNPDPGANYGYTF.

This rearrangement joins TRBV7-8 to TRBJ2-7, with 9 bases identical to TRBD1. Per the germline V gene, CDR1 is SGHVS and CDR2 is FQNEAQ. J was trimmed by 4 bases and V by 1 base; bases with no gene match: 8. This CDR3 region has 16 residues. CDR3 loop: CASSLGPGQGGYEQYF. CDR3 coding DNA: TGTGCCAGCAGCTTAGGACCGGGACAGGGCGGATACGAGCAGTACTTC.

The rearrangement joins TRBV14 to TRBJ2-1; TRBD2 aligns across 13 bases. This CDR3 comprises 18 residues. J gave up 13 bases and V 3 bases, and 18 bases lay outside the gene matches. The germline V gene encodes CDR1 SGHDN and CDR2 FVKESK. The CDR3 sequence: CASSHSWATSGRADGQFF. CDR3 DNA sequence: TGTGCCAGCAGCCATTCCTGGGCCACTAGCGGGAGGGCGGATGGACAGTTCTTC.

This sequence joins TRBV7-9 and TRBJ2-5; 7 bases align to TRBD2. Germline V gene data show CDR1 as SEHNR and CDR2 as FQNEAQ (reference sequence). The CDR3 is made up of 18 amino acids. Trimming removed 1 base from V and 1 base from J; junction bases left unmatched: 12. This chain's CDR3 is CASSLVLRAGVLQETQYF. CDR3 nucleotide sequence: TGTGCCAGCAGCTTAGTGCTCAGGGCGGGAGTTCTCCAAGAGACCCAGTACTTC.

The chain uses TRBV28 and TRBJ1-5, with D perhaps TRBD1 (6 bases). The CDR3 sequence is 14 residues long. V was cut by 5 bases and J by 11 bases, with 19 bases left in between. The germline CDR1 and CDR2 sequences are MDHEN and SYDVKM. CDR3 sequence reads: CASSRCDRLGSQHF. The DNA for the CDR3 is TGTGCCAGCAGTCGCTGTGACAGGCTTGGATCCCAGCATTTT. The variable domain in full, completed from reference TRBV28 and TRBJ1-5, reads DVKVTQSSRYLVKRTGEKVFLECVQDMDHENMFWYRQDPGLGLRLIYFSYDVKMKEKGDIPEGYSVSREKKERFSLILESASTNQTSMYLCASSRCDRLGSQHFGDGTRLSIL.

As regards this clonotype: The germline gene is not matched at one end of the junction; a read error may be the cause. V gene TRBV11-2 combines with J gene TRBJ2-1, with D possibly called TRBD1 or TRBD2 (5 bases each). Germline assignment: CDR1 SGHAT and CDR2 FQNNGV. The CDR3 loop spans 13 amino acids. The chain's CDR3 is CATSHELGDEQFF. CDR3 nucleotide sequence: TGTGCCACCAGCCATGAACTAGGGGATGAGCAGTTCTTC.

V is TRBV11-3 and J is TRBJ1-1; unclear D gene. This CDR3 has 13 residues. The V end lost 10 bases, the J end lost 4 bases, and 16 bases lay between the germline ends. Germline CDR1 is SGHNT and CDR2 is YENEEA. The CDR3 DNA reads as TGTGCCATCAGTGCATCCCGAAGCACTGAAGCTTTCTTT. It yields the protein CAISASRSTEAFF.

On this clonotype: Mismatch with germline at one junction end may stem from a read error. The V and J genes are TRBV5-4 and TRBJ2-1; 10 bases line up with TRBD2. In germline, CDR1 is SGHNT, CDR2 YYREEE (reference sequence). The CDR3 sequence is 16 residues long. The CDR3 loop is CASSRVTSGINNERFF. CDR3 coding DNA: TGTGCCAGCAGCAGAGTTACTAGCGGGATTAACAATGAGCGGTTCTTC.